The 8 T cell receptor beta chains below were found in one sample sequenced in a study of blood T cell repertoires in COVID-19. Measured with immunoSEQ multiplex PCR; TCRdb has only the in-frame clones, and not every one. The sample lists around 320,000 clones, around 87% seen once, with 4% to 5.5% in the top ten. Specimen: PBMCs or T cells enriched from blood (not recorded which). The receptors originated from a woman under 30 with acute COVID-19.

The V and J genes are TRBV25-1 and TRBJ1-2; D is perhaps TRBD1 (6 bases). The germline V gene has CDR1 MGHDK and CDR2 SYGVNS. V lost 6 bases to trimming and J lost 2 bases, with 10 bases between them. The CDR3 loop spans 13 amino acids. The CDR3 DNA is TGTGCCAGCAGGAGGGACATAAACTATGGCTACACCTTC. Protein product: CASRRDINYGYTF.

The rearrangement links TRBV28 to TRBJ1-2; 7 bases map to TRBD1. Germline-derived CDR1 and CDR2 are MDHEN and SYDVKM. CDR3 length: 14 residues. Trimming removed 4 bases from V and 10 bases from J; junction bases left unmatched: 12. In DNA, the CDR3 is TGTGCCAGCAGTTCGGGACAGCGGCAGGGGAACTACACCTTC. It is translated as CASSSGQRQGNYTF.

The chain recombines TRBV30 with TRBJ2-1, with TRBD2 matching 11 bases. The junction had 9 bases not matched to a gene; V was cut back by 2 bases and J by 6 bases. The CDR3 totals 16 residues. Germline V gives CDR1 GTSNPN, CDR2 SVGIG (reference sequence). The CDR3 DNA is TGTGCCTGGAGTTTTAAGACTAGCGGGATTGGCAATGAGCAGTTCTTC. This codes for CAWSFKTSGIGNEQFF. The complete variable domain, with remaining parts taken from reference TRBV30 and TRBJ2-1, reads SQTIHQWPATLVQPVGSPLSLECTVEGTSNPNLYWYRQAAGRGLQLLFYSVGIGQISSEVPQNLSASRPQDRQFILSSKKLLLSDSGFYLCAWSFKTSGIGNEQFFGPGTRLTVL.

The gene calls are TRBV24-1 and TRBJ1-5; the D is unclear. The CDR3 has 10 amino acids. Germline CDR1 is KGHDR and CDR2 is SFDVKD. V shed 11 bases and J shed 4 bases, with 5 bases lying between them. As DNA, the CDR3 is TGTGCCATCCAAAATCAGCCCCAGCATTTT. The encoded protein is CAIQNQPQHF.

The chain carries TRBV3-1 (or the pseudogene TRBV3-2) and TRBJ2-2; 11 positions agree with TRBD2. CDR1 and CDR2 (germline): LGHDT, YNNKEL (reference sequence). V was pared by 4 bases and J by 4 bases, with 8 bases of the junction left unmatched. The CDR3 contains 17 residues. The CDR3 protein is CASSPLAGGRSTGELFF. The CDR3 DNA reads TGTGCCAGCAGCCCGCTAGCGGGAGGAAGAAGCACCGGGGAGCTGTTTTTT.

CDR3: CASRGEVGNTEAFF. CDR3 DNA: TGTGCCAGCAGAGGAGAGGTGGGGAACACTGAAGCTTTCTTT. V and J are TRBV2 and TRBJ1-1; D remains unclear. Germline V CDR1 and CDR2: SNHLY, FYNNEI. Trimming took 6 bases from V and 1 from J, leaving 12 bases between them. This CDR3 contains 14 residues.

The chain uses TRBV28 and TRBJ2-1, with D perhaps TRBD2 (6 bases). From germline, CDR1 is MDHEN and CDR2 SYDVKM. There are 10 residues in the CDR3. V dropped 11 bases and J dropped 12 bases, with 14 bases sitting between them. The CDR3 reads CAERTTRQFF. The CDR3 DNA reads as TGTGCCGAACGGACTACCCGGCAGTTCTTC. Using reference TRBV28 and TRBJ2-1 for the parts outside the CDR3, the full variable domain is DVKVTQSSRYLVKRTGEKVFLECVQDMDHENMFWYRQDPGLGLRLIYFSYDVKMKEKGDIPEGYSVSREKKERFSLILESASTNQTSMYLCAERTTRQFFGPGTRLTVL.

This clone has only one observation. The chain uses TRBV27 and TRBJ2-1, with D tentatively TRBD1 (6 bases). Germline assignment: CDR1 MNHEY and CDR2 SMNVEV (reference sequence). The ends were cut back, 2 bases at V and 10 bases at J, with 12 bases in the middle. This CDR3 has 13 amino acids. DNA of the CDR3: TGTGCCAGCAGTTTAAACAGGGCCAACGAGCAGTTCTTC. The encoded protein is CASSLNRANEQFF.